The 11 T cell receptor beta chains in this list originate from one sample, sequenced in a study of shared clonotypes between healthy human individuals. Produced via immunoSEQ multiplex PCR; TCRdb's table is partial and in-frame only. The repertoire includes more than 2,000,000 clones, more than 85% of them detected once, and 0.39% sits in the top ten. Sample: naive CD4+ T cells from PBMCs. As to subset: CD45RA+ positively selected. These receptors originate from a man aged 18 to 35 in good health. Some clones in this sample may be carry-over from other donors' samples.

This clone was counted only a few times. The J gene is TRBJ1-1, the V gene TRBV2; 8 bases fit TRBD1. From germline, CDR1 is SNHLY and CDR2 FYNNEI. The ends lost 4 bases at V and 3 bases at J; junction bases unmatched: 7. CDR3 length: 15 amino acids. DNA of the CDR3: TGTGCCAGCAGTGGTGCAGGGGGCTCTGACACTGAAGCTTTCTTT. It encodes CASSGAGGSDTEAFF.

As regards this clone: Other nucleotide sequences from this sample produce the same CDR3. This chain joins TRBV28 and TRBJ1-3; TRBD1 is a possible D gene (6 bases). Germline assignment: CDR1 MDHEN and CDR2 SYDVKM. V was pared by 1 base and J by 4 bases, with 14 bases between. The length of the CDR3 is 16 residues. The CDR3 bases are TGTGCCAGCAGTTTATCGGGGGGCTACTCCGGAAACACCATATATTTT. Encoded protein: CASSLSGGYSGNTIYF.

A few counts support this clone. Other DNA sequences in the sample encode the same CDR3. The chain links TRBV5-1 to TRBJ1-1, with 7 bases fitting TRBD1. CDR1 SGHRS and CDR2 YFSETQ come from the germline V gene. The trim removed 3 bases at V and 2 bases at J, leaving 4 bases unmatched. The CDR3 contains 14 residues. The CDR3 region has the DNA TGCGCCAGCAGCTCCGGGACAGCAAACACTGAAGCTTTCTTT. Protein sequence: CASSSGTANTEAFF.

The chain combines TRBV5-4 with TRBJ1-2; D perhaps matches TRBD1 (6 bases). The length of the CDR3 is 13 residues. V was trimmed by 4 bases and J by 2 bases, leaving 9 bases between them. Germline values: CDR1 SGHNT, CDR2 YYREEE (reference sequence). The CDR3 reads CASSAQGNYGYTF. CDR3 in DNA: TGTGCCAGCAGCGCGCAGGGGAACTATGGCTACACCTTC.

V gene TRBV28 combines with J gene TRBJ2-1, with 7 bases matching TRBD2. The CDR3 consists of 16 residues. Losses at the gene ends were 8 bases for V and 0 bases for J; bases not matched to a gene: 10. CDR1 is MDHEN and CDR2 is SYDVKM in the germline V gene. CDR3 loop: CASALIGRLSYNEQFF. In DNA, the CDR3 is TGTGCCAGCGCTCTTATCGGGAGGCTCTCCTACAATGAGCAGTTCTTC.

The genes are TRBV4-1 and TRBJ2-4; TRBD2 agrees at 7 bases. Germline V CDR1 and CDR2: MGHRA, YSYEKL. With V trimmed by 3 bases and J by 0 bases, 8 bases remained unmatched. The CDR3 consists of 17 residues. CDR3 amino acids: CASSQIGLAVAKNIQYF. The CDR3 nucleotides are TGCGCCAGCAGCCAGATCGGGCTAGCGGTAGCCAAAAACATTCAGTACTTC.

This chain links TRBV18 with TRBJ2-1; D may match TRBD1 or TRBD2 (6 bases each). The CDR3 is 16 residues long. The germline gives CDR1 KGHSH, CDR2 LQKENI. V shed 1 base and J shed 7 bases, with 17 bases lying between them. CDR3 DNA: TGTGCCAGCTCACCACGAATCGGGGGCATGGGGAATGAGCAGTTCTTC. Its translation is CASSPRIGGMGNEQFF.

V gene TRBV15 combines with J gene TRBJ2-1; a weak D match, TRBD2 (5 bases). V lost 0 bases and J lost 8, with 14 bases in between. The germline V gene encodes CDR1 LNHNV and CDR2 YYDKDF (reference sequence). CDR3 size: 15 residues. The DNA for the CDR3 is TGTGCCACCAGCAGAGATTTGGCGATGGGAGATGAGCAGTTCTTC. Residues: CATSRDLAMGDEQFF.

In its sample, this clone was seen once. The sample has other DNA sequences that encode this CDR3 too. The CDR3 sequence: CASSLGLAGGADTQYF. The CDR3 DNA reads as TGTGCCAGCAGCCTGGGACTAGCGGGAGGGGCAGATACGCAGTATTTT. This chain connects TRBV7-2 to TRBJ2-3; the match to TRBD2 covers 16 bases. V was pared by 5 bases and J by 4 bases, with 3 bases of the junction left unmatched. The CDR3 is made up of 16 amino acids. Germline lookup yields CDR1 SGHTA and CDR2 FQGNSA.

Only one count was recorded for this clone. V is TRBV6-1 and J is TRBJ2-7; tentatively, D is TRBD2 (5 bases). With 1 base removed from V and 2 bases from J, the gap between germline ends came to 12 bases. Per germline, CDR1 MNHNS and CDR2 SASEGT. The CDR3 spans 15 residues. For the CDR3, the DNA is TGTGCCAGCAGTGAAGGAGGGAAAGCTACCTACGAGCAGTACTTC. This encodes CASSEGGKATYEQYF.

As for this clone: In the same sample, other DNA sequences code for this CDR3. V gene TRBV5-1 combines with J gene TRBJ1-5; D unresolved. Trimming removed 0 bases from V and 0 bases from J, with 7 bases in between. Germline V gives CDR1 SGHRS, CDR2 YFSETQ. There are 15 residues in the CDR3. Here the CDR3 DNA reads TGCGCCAGCAGCTTGGGGGGAGATAGCAATCAGCCCCAGCATTTT. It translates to CASSLGGDSNQPQHF.